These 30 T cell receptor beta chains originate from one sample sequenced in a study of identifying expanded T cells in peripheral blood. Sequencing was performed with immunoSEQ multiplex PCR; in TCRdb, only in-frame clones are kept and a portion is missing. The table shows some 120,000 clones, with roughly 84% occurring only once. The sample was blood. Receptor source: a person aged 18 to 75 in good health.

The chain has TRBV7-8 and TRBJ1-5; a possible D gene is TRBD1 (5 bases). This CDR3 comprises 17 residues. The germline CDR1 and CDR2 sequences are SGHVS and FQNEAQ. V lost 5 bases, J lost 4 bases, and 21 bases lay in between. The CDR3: CASSPHRGARLNQPQHF. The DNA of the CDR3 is TGTGCCAGCAGCCCCCACCGCGGGGCACGCTTAAATCAGCCCCAGCATTTT.

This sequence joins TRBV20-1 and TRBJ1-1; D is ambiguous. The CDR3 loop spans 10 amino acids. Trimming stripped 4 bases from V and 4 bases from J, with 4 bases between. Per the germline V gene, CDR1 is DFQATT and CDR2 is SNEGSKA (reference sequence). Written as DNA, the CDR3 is TGCAGTGCTATCACCACTGAAGCTTTCTTT. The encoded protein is CSAITTEAFF.

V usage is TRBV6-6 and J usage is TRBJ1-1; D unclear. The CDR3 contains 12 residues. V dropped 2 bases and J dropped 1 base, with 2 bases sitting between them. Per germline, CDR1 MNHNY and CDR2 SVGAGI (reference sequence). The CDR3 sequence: CASSYENTEAFF. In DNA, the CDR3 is TGTGCCAGCAGTTACGAGAACACTGAAGCTTTCTTT.

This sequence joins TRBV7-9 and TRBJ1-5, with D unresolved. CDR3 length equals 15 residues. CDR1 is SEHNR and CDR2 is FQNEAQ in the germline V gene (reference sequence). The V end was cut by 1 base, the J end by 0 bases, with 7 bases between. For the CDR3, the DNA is TGTGCCAGCAGCTTAGGTGGATATAGCAATCAGCCCCAGCATTTT. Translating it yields CASSLGGYSNQPQHF.

The CDR3 coding sequence is TGCGCCAGCAGCCAAGGGGCTTTCCAGGGGTTCTTTTACGAGCAGTACTTC. The encoded protein is CASSQGAFQGFFYEQYF. This sequence joins TRBV4-1 and TRBJ2-7, with D perhaps matching TRBD1 (6 bases). The CDR3 contains 17 residues. Deletions cut 1 base from V and 4 bases from J, with 20 bases between. Germline CDR1 MGHRA, CDR2 YSYEKL.

As DNA, the CDR3 is TGTGCCAGCAGTTACTCAACGTTGAACACTGAAGCTTTCTTT. Residues: CASSYSTLNTEAFF. The chain has TRBV6-5 and TRBJ1-1, with D uncertain. Deletions cut 0 bases from V and 0 bases from J, with 5 bases between. CDR3 length: 14 amino acids. Germline assignment: CDR1 MNHEY and CDR2 SVGAGI.

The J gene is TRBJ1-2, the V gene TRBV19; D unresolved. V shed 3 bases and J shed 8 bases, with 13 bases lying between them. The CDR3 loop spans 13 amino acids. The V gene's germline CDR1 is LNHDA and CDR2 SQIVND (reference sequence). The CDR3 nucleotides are TGTGCCAGTAGTATGTTTTCCATGGTAGGCTACACCTTC. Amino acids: CASSMFSMVGYTF.

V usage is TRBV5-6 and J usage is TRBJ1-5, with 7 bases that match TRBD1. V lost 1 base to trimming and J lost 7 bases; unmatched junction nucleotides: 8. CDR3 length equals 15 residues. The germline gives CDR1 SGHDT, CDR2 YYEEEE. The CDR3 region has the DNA TGTGCCAGCAGCTTGTTCCGGTACAGGGGACAGCCCCAGCATTTT. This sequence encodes CASSLFRYRGQPQHF.

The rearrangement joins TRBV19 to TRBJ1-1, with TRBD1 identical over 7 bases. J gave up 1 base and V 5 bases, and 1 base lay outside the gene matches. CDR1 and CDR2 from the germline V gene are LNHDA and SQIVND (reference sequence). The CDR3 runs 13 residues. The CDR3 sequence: CASSDRANTEAFF. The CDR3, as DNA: TGTGCCAGTAGTGACAGGGCGAACACTGAAGCTTTCTTT.

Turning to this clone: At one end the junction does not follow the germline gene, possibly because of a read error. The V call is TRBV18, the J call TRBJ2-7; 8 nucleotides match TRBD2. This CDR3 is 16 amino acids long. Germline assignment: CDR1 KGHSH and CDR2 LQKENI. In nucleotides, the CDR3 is TGTGCCAGCTCACCACCCGGGTTCGGGGGGGAGAACGCGAGGGACTTC. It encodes CASSPPGFGGENARDF.

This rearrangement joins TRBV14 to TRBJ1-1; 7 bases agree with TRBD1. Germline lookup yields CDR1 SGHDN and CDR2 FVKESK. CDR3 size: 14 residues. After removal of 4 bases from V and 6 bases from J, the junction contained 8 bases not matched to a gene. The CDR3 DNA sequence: TGTGCCAGCAGCCCACGACAGGGTTTCTCTGAAGCTTTCTTT. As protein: CASSPRQGFSEAFF.

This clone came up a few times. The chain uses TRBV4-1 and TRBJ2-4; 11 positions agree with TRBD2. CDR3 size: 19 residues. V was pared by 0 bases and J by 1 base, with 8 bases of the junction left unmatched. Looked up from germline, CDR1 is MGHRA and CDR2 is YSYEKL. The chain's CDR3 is CASSQERRASGGAKNIQYF. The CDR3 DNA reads TGCGCCAGCAGCCAAGAGCGGCGGGCTAGCGGGGGGGCCAAAAACATTCAGTACTTC.

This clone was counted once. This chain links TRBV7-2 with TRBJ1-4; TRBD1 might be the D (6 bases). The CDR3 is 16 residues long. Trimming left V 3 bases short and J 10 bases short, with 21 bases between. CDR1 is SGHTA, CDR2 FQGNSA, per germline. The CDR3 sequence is CASSLGRQATRGKLFF. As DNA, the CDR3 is TGTGCCAGCAGCTTGGGTCGACAGGCGACGAGGGGAAAACTGTTTTTT.

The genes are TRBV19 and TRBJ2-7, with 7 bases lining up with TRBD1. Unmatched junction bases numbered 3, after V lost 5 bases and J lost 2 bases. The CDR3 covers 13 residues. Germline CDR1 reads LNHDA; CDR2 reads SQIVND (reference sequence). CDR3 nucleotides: TGTGCCAGTAGTTTCGACAGGGCCTACGAGCAGTACTTC. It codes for CASSFDRAYEQYF.

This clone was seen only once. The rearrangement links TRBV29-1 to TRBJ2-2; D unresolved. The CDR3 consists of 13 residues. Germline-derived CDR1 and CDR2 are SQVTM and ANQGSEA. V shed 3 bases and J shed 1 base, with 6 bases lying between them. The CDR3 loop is CSVDGLNTGELFF. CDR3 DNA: TGCAGCGTTGACGGCCTGAACACCGGGGAGCTGTTTTTT.

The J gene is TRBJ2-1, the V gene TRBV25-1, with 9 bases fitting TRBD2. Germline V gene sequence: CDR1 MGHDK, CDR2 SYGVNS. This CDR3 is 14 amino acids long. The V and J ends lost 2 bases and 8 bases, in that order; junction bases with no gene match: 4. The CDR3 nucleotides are TGTGCCAGCAGTGAAGGGGCGGGGGGGCATGAGCAGTTCTTC. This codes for CASSEGAGGHEQFF.

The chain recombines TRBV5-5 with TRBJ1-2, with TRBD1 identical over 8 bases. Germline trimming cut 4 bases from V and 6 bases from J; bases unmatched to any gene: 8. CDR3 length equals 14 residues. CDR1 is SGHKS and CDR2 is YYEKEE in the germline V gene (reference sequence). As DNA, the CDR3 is TGTGCCAGCAGCGCCAAGGACAGGGCTAATGGCTACACCTTC. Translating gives CASSAKDRANGYTF.

The DNA of the CDR3 is TGTGCCAGCAGGACACGGCAGGGGGGTAGTGAAAAACTGTTTTTT. This translates into CASRTRQGGSEKLFF. The rearrangement joins TRBV6-5 to TRBJ1-4, with 7 bases fitting TRBD1. V trimming: 6 bases; J trimming: 7 bases; junction bases outside the gene matches: 11. The CDR3 consists of 15 residues. Germline lookup yields CDR1 MNHEY and CDR2 SVGAGI.

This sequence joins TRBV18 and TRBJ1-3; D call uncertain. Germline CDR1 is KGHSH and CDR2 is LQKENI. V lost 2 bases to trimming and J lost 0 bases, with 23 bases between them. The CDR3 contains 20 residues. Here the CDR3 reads CASSPNLVSWAYSSGNTIYF. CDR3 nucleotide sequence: TGTGCCAGCTCACCAAATTTAGTCTCGTGGGCATATTCCTCTGGAAACACCATATATTTT.

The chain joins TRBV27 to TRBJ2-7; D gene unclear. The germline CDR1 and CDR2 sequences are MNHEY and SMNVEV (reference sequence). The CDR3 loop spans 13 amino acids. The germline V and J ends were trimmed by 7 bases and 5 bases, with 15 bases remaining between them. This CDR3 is CASKAGNSHEQYF. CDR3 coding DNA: TGTGCCAGCAAGGCTGGGAATTCCCACGAGCAGTACTTC.

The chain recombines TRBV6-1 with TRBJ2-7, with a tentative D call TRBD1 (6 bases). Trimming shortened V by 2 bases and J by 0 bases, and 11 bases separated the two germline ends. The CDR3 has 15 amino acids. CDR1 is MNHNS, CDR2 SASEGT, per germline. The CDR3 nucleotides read TGTGCCAGCAGTGAACCGAGGACAGTCTCCTACGAGCAGTACTTC. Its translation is CASSEPRTVSYEQYF.

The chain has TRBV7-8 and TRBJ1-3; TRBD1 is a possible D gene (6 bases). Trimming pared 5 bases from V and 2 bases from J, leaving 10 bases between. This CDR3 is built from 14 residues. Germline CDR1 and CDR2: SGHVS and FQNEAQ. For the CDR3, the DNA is TGTGCCAGCAGCACGCGACAGGCTGGAAACACCATATATTTT. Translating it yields CASSTRQAGNTIYF.

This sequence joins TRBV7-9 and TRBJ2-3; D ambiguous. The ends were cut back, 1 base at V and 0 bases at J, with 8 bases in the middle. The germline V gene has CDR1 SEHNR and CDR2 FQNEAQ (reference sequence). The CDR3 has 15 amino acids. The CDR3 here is CASSLDRASTDTQYF. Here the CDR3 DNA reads TGTGCCAGCAGCTTAGACCGGGCTAGCACAGATACGCAGTATTTT.

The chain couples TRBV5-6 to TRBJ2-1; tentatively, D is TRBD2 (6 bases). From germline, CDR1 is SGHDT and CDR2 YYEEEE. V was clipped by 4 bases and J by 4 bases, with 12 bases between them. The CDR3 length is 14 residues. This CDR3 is CASSTGLLYNEQFF. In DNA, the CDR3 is TGTGCCAGCAGCACGGGACTCCTATACAATGAGCAGTTCTTC.

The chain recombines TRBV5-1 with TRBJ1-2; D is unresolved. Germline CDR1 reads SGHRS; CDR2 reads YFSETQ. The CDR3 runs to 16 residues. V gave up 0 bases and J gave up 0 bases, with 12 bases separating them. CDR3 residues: CASSLARHQTNYGYTF. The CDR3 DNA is TGCGCCAGCAGCTTGGCCCGACACCAAACTAACTATGGCTACACCTTC.

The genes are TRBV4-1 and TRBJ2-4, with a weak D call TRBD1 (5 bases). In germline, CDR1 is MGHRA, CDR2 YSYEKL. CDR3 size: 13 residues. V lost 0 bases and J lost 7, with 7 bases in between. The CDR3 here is CASSQDRVNIQYF. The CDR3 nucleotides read TGCGCCAGCAGCCAAGACAGGGTTAACATTCAGTACTTC.

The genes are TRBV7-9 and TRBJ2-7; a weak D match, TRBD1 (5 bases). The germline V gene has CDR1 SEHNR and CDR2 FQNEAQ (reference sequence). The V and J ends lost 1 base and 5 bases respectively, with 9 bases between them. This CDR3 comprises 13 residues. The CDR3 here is CASSLGRADEQYF. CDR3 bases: TGTGCCAGCAGCTTAGGCAGGGCGGACGAGCAGTACTTC.

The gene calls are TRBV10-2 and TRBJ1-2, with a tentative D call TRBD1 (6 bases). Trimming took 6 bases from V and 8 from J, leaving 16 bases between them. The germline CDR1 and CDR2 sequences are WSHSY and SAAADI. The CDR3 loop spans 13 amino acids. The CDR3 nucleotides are TGCGCCAGCAGGACAGGAGGACTATTAGGCTACACCTTC. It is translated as CASRTGGLLGYTF.

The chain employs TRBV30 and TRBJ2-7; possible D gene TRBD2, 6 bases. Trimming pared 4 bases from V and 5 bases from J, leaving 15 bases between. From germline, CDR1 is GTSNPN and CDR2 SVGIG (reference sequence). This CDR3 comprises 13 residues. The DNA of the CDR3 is TGTGCCTGGATCGGGGGAATAGCACACGAGCAGTACTTC. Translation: CAWIGGIAHEQYF.

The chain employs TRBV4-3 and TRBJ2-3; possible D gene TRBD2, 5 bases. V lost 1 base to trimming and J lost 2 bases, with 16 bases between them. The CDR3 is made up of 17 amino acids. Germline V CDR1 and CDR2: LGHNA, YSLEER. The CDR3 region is CASSQVFGVFNTDTQYF. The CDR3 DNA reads TGCGCCAGCAGCCAAGTTTTCGGGGTTTTTAACACAGATACGCAGTATTTT.